The clone carrying this T cell receptor (beta chain) was detected a few times. Some clones are missing from TCRdb's copy, which holds only in-frame ones; the method was immunoSEQ multiplex PCR. The sample shows about 40,000 clones, roughly 80% of them seen only once. J lost 0 bases, V lost 5 bases, and 6 bases had no gene match. This CDR3 spans 16 amino acids. Germline V gene data show CDR1 as MRHNA and CDR2 as SNTAGT. The data were obtained in a study of blood T cell repertoires in COVID-19. In the study overall: Both acute and convalescent COVID-19 samples were obtained from the United States, Italy and Spain. T cells, B-cell-depleted T cells, or PBMCs provided the cDNA or gDNA that served as material.

Sequences were obtained from peripheral blood. V is TRBV6-4 and J is TRBJ2-1; the match to TRBD1 covers 8 bases. The receptor comes from a human donor with acute or convalescent COVID-19. The donor label of this sample is uncertain. The CDR3 coding sequence is TGTGCCAGCAGTAGAACAGGGGGAGACTCCTACAATGAGCAGTTCTTC. Its protein is CASSRTGGDSYNEQFF.